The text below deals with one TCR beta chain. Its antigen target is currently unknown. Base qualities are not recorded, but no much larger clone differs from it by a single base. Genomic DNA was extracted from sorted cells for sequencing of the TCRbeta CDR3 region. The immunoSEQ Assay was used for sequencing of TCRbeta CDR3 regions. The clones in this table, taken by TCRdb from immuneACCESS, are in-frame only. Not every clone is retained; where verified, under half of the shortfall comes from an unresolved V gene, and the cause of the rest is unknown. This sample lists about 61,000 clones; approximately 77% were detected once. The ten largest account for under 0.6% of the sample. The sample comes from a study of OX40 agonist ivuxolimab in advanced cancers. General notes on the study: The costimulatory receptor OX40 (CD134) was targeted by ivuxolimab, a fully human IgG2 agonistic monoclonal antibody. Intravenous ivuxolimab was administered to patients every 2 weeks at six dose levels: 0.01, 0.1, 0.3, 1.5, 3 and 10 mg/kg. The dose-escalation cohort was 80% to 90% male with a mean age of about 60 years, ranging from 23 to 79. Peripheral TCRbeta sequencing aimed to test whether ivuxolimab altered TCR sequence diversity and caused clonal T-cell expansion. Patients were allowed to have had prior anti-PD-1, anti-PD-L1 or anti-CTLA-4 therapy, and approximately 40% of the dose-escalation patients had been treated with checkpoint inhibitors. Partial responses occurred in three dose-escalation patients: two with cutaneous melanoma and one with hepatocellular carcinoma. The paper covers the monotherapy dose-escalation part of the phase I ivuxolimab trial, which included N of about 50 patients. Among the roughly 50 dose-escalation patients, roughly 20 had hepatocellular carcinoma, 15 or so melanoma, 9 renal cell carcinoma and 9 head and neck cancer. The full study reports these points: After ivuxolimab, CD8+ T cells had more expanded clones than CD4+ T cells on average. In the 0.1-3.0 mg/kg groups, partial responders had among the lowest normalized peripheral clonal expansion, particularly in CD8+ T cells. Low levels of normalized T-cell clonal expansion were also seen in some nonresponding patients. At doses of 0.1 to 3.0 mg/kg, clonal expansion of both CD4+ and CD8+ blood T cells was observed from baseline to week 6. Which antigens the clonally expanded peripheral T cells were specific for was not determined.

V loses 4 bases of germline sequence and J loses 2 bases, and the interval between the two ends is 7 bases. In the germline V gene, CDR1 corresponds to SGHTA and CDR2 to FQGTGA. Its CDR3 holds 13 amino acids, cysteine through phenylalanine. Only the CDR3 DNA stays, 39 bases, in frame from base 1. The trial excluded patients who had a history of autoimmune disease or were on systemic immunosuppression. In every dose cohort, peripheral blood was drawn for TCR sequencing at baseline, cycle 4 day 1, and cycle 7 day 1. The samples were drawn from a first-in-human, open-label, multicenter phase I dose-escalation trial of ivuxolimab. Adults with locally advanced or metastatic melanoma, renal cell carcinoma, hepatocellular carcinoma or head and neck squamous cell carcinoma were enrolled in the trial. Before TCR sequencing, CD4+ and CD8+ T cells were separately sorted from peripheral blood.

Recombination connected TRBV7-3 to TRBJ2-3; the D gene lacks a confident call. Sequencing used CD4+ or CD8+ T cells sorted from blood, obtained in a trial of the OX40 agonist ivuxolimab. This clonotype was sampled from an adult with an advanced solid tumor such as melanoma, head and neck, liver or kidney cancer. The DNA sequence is TGTGCCAGCAGCTCGCAGGACACAGATACGCAGTATTTT. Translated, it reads CASSSQDTDTQYF.